The rows below give T cell receptor beta chains drawn from one sample of a study of blood T cell repertoires in COVID-19. Produced via immunoSEQ multiplex PCR; TCRdb's table is partial and in-frame only. The sample lists about 230,000 clones; around 84% were seen once. Input material: peripheral blood. The receptors derive from a man in his forties or fifties with COVID-19, enrolled during active disease. Both conserved end residues are part of each CDR3. A D gene is named only where the DNA matches it firmly.

D: TRBD1
J: TRBJ1-3
V: TRBV5-8
CDR3: CASSSGQSGNTIYF

D: NA
J: TRBJ2-3
V: TRBV9
CDR3: CASGNEMTQYF

D: TRBD1
J: TRBJ2-7
V: TRBV3-1/TRBV3-2
CDR3: CASSQTGGLYEQYF

D: NA
J: TRBJ2-6
V: TRBV5-4
CDR3: CASSLSAGANVLTF

D: TRBD1
J: TRBJ1-5
V: TRBV6-5
CDR3: CASSPTGDQPQHF

D: TRBD2
J: TRBJ2-2
V: TRBV11-2
CDR3: CASSLGLAWNTGELFF

D: NA
J: TRBJ1-2
V: TRBV3-1/TRBV3-2
CDR3: CASSLTGVNYGYTF

D: NA
J: TRBJ2-3
V: TRBV5-1
CDR3: CASSSSSGGQHTDTQYF

D: NA
J: TRBJ1-6
V: TRBV6-6
CDR3: CASSHLVRGSYNSPLHF

D: NA
J: TRBJ2-2
V: TRBV11-2
CDR3: CASSSRARAGELFF

D: TRBD1
J: TRBJ1-2
V: TRBV4-2
CDR3: CASSHDRGEANYGYTF

D: TRBD1
J: TRBJ1-3
V: TRBV27
CDR3: CASSLAGGPGNTIYF

D: TRBD2
J: TRBJ2-7
V: TRBV27
CDR3: CASSLTGRASYEQYF

D: TRBD2
J: TRBJ2-3
V: TRBV15
CDR3: CATSRLSSAAGGRDTQYF

D: NA
J: TRBJ1-1
V: TRBV2
CDR3: CASSGVMGGRNTEAFF

D: TRBD2
J: TRBJ2-7
V: TRBV5-4
CDR3: CASSSGLAGISYEQYF

D: TRBD2
J: TRBJ2-5
V: TRBV11-2
CDR3: CASSYSGGAWETQYF

D: TRBD1
J: TRBJ1-3
V: TRBV27
CDR3: CASSRQAGQGTGNTIYF

D: TRBD1
J: TRBJ1-1
V: TRBV7-9
CDR3: CASIERGQGQEAFF

D: TRBD2
J: TRBJ2-5
V: TRBV7-8
CDR3: CASSPTLAGGGETQYF

D: TRBD2
J: TRBJ2-3
V: TRBV7-9
CDR3: CASSKTSGTGDTQYF

D: NA
J: TRBJ1-6
V: TRBV30
CDR3: CATGERGNSPLHF

D: TRBD1
J: TRBJ2-7
V: TRBV18
CDR3: CASSRGQVNEQYF

D: NA
J: TRBJ1-2
V: TRBV7-9
CDR3: CASSLAGNYGYTF

D: NA
J: TRBJ2-7
V: TRBV11-2
CDR3: CASSFGTLYEQYF

D: NA
J: TRBJ2-7
V: TRBV5-4
CDR3: CASSGNYPYEQYF

D: NA
J: TRBJ2-7
V: TRBV6-5
CDR3: CASRVSSYEQYF

D: TRBD2
J: TRBJ2-1
V: TRBV19
CDR3: CASSIASGKGNRLNEQFF

D: TRBD2
J: TRBJ2-7
V: TRBV6-5
CDR3: CASRQREVGSYEQYF

D: NA
J: TRBJ1-5
V: TRBV7-2
CDR3: CASSLRSSNQPQHF

D: NA
J: TRBJ1-2
V: TRBV12-3/TRBV12-4
CDR3: CASSLDDYGYTF

D: TRBD1
J: TRBJ1-2
V: TRBV5-6
CDR3: CASSPASGQGAGYTF

D: TRBD1
J: TRBJ1-4
V: TRBV6-1
CDR3: CASSEAQGAGEKLFF

D: TRBD1
J: TRBJ1-1
V: TRBV28
CDR3: CASSAPGQGGTEAFF

D: NA
J: TRBJ2-3
V: TRBV5-1
CDR3: CASSLGGVSTDTQYF

D: NA
J: TRBJ1-1
V: TRBV3-1/TRBV3-2
CDR3: CASSNLAVYTEAFF

D: NA
J: TRBJ2-2
V: TRBV5-5
CDR3: CASSLAGSNTGELFF

D: NA
J: TRBJ2-7
V: TRBV2
CDR3: CASTRGGAGSSTEQYF

D: TRBD2
J: TRBJ2-7
V: TRBV2
CDR3: CANLPGLAGEGYEQYF

D: NA
J: TRBJ1-3
V: TRBV6-5
CDR3: CASLKGVGSGNTIYF

D: NA
J: TRBJ2-1
V: TRBV7-8
CDR3: CASRRRGGPSNEQFF

D: NA
J: TRBJ2-5
V: TRBV6-5
CDR3: CITGGNQETQYF

D: TRBD2
J: TRBJ2-3
V: TRBV4-2
CDR3: CASSQGGLAGGVDTQYF

D: NA
J: TRBJ1-4
V: TRBV6-5
CDR3: CASKPGHSTNEKLFF